Listed below are T cell receptor beta chains from one sample, sequenced in a study of shared T cell receptors in the human thymus. Clones were sequenced by immunoSEQ multiplex PCR, and TCRdb holds only the in-frame ones, with some missing. There are 450,000 to 650,000 clones in the sample; approximately 80% occur only once, and around 0.013% lies in the top ten. This same sample was also part of a study on human thymus T cells.

Material for sequencing was thymocytes. These receptors were obtained from a boy in the first two years of life with a congenital heart defect. The CDR3 runs from the conserved cysteine through the conserved F or W. The D gene is left open where the match is weak. Size tells how often a clone was seen (once, few, many) or the class of an expanded clone, and some rows leave it out.

size,J,D,V,CDR3,DNA
-,TRBJ2-3,-,TRBV14,CASSQVVNSFPRTDTQYF,TGTGCCAGCAGCCAAGTAGTTAACTCATTTCCGCGCACAGATACGCAGTATTTT
-,TRBJ2-1,TRBD2,TRBV2,CASSGTSGRATNEQFF,TGTGCCAGCAGCGGGACTAGCGGGAGGGCCACGAATGAGCAGTTCTTC
-,TRBJ2-7,TRBD2,TRBV12-5,CASGPALLAGGPSSYEQYF,TGTGCTAGTGGTCCCGCCTTACTAGCGGGAGGGCCGAGCTCCTACGAGCAGTACTTC
-,TRBJ2-7,-,TRBV12-5,CASGLVLGSRSYEQYF,TGTGCTAGTGGTTTGGTACTGGGCAGCCGCTCCTACGAGCAGTACTTC
-,TRBJ2-7,-,TRBV28,CASSPQRTSYEQYF,TGTGCCAGCAGTCCCCAGCGGACGTCCTACGAGCAGTACTTC
few,TRBJ2-1,TRBD2,TRBV19,CASSIEPGLAQDEQFF,TGTGCCAGTAGTATAGAACCGGGACTAGCGCAAGATGAGCAGTTCTTC
few,TRBJ1-5,-,TRBV6-1,CASSEAYQVLISQPQHF,TGTGCCAGCAGTGAAGCCTATCAGGTGTTAATTTCACAGCCCCAGCATTTT
-,TRBJ2-1,-,TRBV14,CASSQDMAWYEQFF,TGTGCCAGCAGCCAAGATATGGCATGGTATGAGCAGTTCTTC
-,TRBJ2-2,TRBD1,TRBV5-1,CASSEDRGLNTGELFF,TGCGCCAGCAGCGAGGACAGGGGGCTGAACACCGGGGAGCTGTTTTTT
-,TRBJ2-5,-,TRBV7-9,CASSFPRGGTQETQYF,TGTGCCAGCAGCTTTCCACGTGGAGGTACCCAAGAGACCCAGTACTTC
-,TRBJ2-3,TRBD2,TRBV12-5,CASGLSRTSGRSTDTQYF,TGTGCTAGTGGTTTGTCTCGGACTAGCGGACGAAGCACAGATACGCAGTATTTT
-,TRBJ2-1,-,TRBV29-1,CSVEDPPLGSYNEQFF,TGCAGCGTTGAAGATCCTCCCCTCGGGAGCTACAATGAGCAGTTCTTC
-,TRBJ2-7,-,TRBV5-4,CASSLGGQGLYEQYF,TGTGCCAGCAGCTTGGGAGGACAGGGACTATACGAGCAGTACTTC